The 14 T cell receptor beta chains given below trace back to one sample, sequenced in a study of CDR3 diversity in severe acne. Each CDR3 protein gets one entry after TCRdb re-called the PCR reads with MiXCR. The sample gives 97,000 or so distinct CDR3 sequences, roughly half of which show up once; around 12% is in the top ten. The sequenced material came from blood. Every receptor here comes from a male donor with acne.

This clonotype was found many times. The chain has TRBV28 and TRBJ2-7, with 7 positions matching TRBD1. The germline CDR1 and CDR2 sequences are MDHEN and SYDVKM. J was trimmed by 4 bases and V by 7 bases; bases with no gene match: 10. This CDR3 region has 14 residues. CDR3 sequence reads: CASIPGQQVYEQYF. CDR3 nucleotide sequence: TGTGCCAGCATCCCGGGACAGCAAGTATACGAGCAGTACTTC.

The chain links TRBV7-3 to TRBJ2-7, with TRBD2 matching over 7 bases. Unmatched junction bases numbered 10, after V lost 6 bases and J lost 5 bases. The CDR3 loop spans 14 amino acids. Germline-derived CDR1 and CDR2 are SGHTA and FQGTGA. The CDR3 is CASSPSGRADEQYF. CDR3 sequence (DNA): TGTGCCAGCAGTCCGTCTGGGAGGGCCGACGAGCAGTACTTC.

The V and J genes are TRBV20-1 and TRBJ2-5; 13 positions agree with TRBD2. Germline assignment: CDR1 DFQATT and CDR2 SNEGSKA (reference sequence). The CDR3 extends over 16 amino acids. V lost 3 bases and J lost 2; bases outside the gene matches: 6. In nucleotides, the CDR3 is TGCAGTGCTAGCGGGGGACTAGCGGGACCACAAGAGACCCAGTACTTC. Residues: CSASGGLAGPQETQYF.

A few counts support this clonotype. The chain couples TRBV4-2 to TRBJ2-1; D possibly uses TRBD1 or TRBD2 (6 bases each). This CDR3 spans 15 amino acids. V was cut by 0 bases and J by 2 bases, with 8 bases left in between. The germline gives CDR1 LGHNA, CDR2 YNFKEQ. This chain's CDR3 is CASSQEGGAYNEQFF. The DNA for the CDR3 is TGTGCCAGCAGCCAAGAGGGGGGCGCCTACAATGAGCAGTTCTTC.

This clonotype is deemed medium-sized. V gene TRBV28 combines with J gene TRBJ2-7, with 11 bases aligning to TRBD2. This CDR3 is built from 15 residues. Germline values: CDR1 MDHEN, CDR2 SYDVKM. V trimming: 3 bases; J trimming: 5 bases; junction bases outside the gene matches: 6. This CDR3 reads CASSFLTSGSNEQYF. The CDR3 region has the DNA TGTGCCAGCAGTTTCCTCACTAGCGGGAGTAACGAGCAGTACTTC.

This chain links TRBV29-1 with TRBJ2-2; 9 bases match TRBD1. The CDR3 has 16 amino acids. V shed 0 bases, J shed 3 bases, and the junction held 5 bases outside the gene matches. In germline, CDR1 is SQVTM, CDR2 ANQGSEA. CDR3 protein: CSVEERRDRDTGELFF. CDR3 DNA: TGCAGCGTTGAAGAACGCCGGGACAGGGACACCGGGGAGCTGTTTTTT.

This clonotype was observed at least ten times. The V and J genes are TRBV2 and TRBJ1-1, with D possibly being TRBD1 (5 bases). Germline-derived CDR1 and CDR2 are SNHLY and FYNNEI. V lost 2 bases, J lost 1 base, and 5 bases lay in between. The CDR3 extends over 13 amino acids. In nucleotides, the CDR3 is TGTGCCAGCAGTGAAAGGGGGAACACTGAAGCTTTCTTT. This translates into CASSERGNTEAFF. Full variable domain (missing parts from reference TRBV2 and TRBJ1-1): EPEVTQTPSHQVTQMGQEVILRCVPISNHLYFYWYRQILGQKVEFLVSFYNNEISEKSEIFDDQFSVERPDGSNFTLKIRSTKLEDSAMYFCASSERGNTEAFFGQGTRLTVV.

The V call is TRBV11-2, the J call TRBJ1-5, with 11 bases that match TRBD1. The CDR3 sequence is 14 residues long. After removal of 4 bases from V and 7 bases from J, the junction contained 3 bases not matched to a gene. Germline CDR1 is SGHAT and CDR2 is FQNNGV. CDR3 protein: CASSWDRGTQPQHF. CDR3 DNA sequence: TGTGCCAGCAGCTGGGACAGGGGGACACAGCCCCAGCATTTT.

This clonotype was seen a few times. The chain combines TRBV7-9 with TRBJ2-2; no reliable D call. Trimming took off 2 bases at V and 4 bases at J, with 2 bases between the two ends. CDR3 length equals 12 residues. Germline loops: CDR1 SEHNR, CDR2 FQNEAQ (reference sequence). CDR3 bases: TGTGCCAGCAGCTTAAGCACCGGGGAGCTGTTTTTT. This translates into CASSLSTGELFF.

In this sample, this clonotype turned up many times. The V gene is TRBV4-1, the J gene TRBJ2-7; perhaps TRBD1 as D (6 bases). The germline CDR1 and CDR2 sequences are MGHRA and YSYEKL. The CDR3 is 12 amino acids. Trimming stripped 0 bases from V and 8 bases from J, with 8 bases between. The CDR3 coding sequence is TGCGCCAGCAGCCAAGATAGGGACAAGCAGTACTTC. Protein: CASSQDRDKQYF.

The chain links TRBV29-1 to TRBJ1-4; 9 bases agree with TRBD1. Looked up from germline, CDR1 is SQVTM and CDR2 is ANQGSEA. V gave up 5 bases and J gave up 7 bases; unmatched junction bases: 5. This CDR3 spans 13 amino acids. CDR3 loop: CSVNRGRGEKLFF. In DNA form, the CDR3 reads TGCAGCGTTAACAGGGGGCGCGGTGAAAAACTGTTTTTT.

This clonotype was counted only a few times. The chain links TRBV9 to TRBJ2-3; D gene uncertain. The V gene's germline CDR1 is SGDLS and CDR2 YYNGEE. The V end was cut by 9 bases, the J end by 5 bases, with 10 bases between. The CDR3 is 11 amino acids. The CDR3 protein is CATQWGDTQYF. The CDR3, as DNA: TGTGCCACCCAATGGGGAGATACGCAGTATTTT.

The V gene is TRBV7-9, the J gene TRBJ1-2; tentative D call: TRBD1 (5 bases). This CDR3 has 11 residues. Germline assignment: CDR1 SEHNR and CDR2 FQNEAQ (reference sequence). CDR3 amino acids: CASAGFDGYTF. The CDR3 region has the DNA TGTGCTTCGGCAGGGTTCGATGGCTACACCTTC. The full variable domain, completed using reference TRBV7-9 and TRBJ1-2, is DTGVSQNPRHKITKRGQNVTFRCDPISEHNRLYWYRQTLGQGPEFLTYFQNEAQLEKSRLLSDRFSAERPKGSFSTLEIQRTEQGDSAMYLCASAGFDGYTFGSGTRLTVV.

The chain is built from TRBV18 and TRBJ1-3, with D maybe TRBD1 (5 bases). Trimming pared 3 bases from V and 0 bases from J, leaving 9 bases between. Germline V gives CDR1 KGHSH, CDR2 LQKENI. CDR3 length equals 15 residues. This CDR3 reads CASSPPGSSGNTIYF. As DNA, the CDR3 is TGTGCCAGCTCACCTCCAGGGAGCTCTGGAAACACCATATATTTT.